The 4 T cell receptor beta chains below all came from one sample that was sequenced in a study of blood T cell repertoires in COVID-19 (dated by TCRdb to the early 2020s). The library was prepared using the immunoSEQ multiplex PCR assay. Entries here come from immuneACCESS through TCRdb and include only in-frame sequences with V and J called. Some clones fail to appear in such tables; in the studies checked, an unresolved V gene covers under half of the shortfall, and the cause of the remainder is unknown. The sample data list 35,000 to 40,000 clones, and 85% of these were observed just once. 4.8% of the sample is taken by the ten largest. Input material: peripheral blood. The receptors were gathered from a man in his fifties with active COVID-19.

The V gene is TRBV11-2, the J gene TRBJ1-4, with TRBD1 identical over 9 bases. This CDR3 is built from 16 residues. The ends lost 1 base at V and 0 bases at J; junction bases unmatched: 0. Germline-derived CDR1 and CDR2 are SGHAT and FQNNGV. In DNA, the CDR3 is TGTGCCAGCAGCTTAGGGACAGGGGCAACTAATGAAAAACTGTTTTTT. The encoded protein is CASSLGTGATNEKLFF.

This clone appeared once. V is TRBV6-2 or TRBV6-3 and J is TRBJ2-7; tentative D call: TRBD1 (6 bases). V was clipped by 2 bases and J by 0 bases, with 17 bases between them. Looked up from germline, CDR1 is MNHEY and CDR2 is SVGEGT. The CDR3 covers 17 residues. The chain's CDR3 is CASSYRTGYRDSYEQYF. The CDR3 DNA is TGTGCCAGCAGTTACCGCACCGGGTACAGGGACTCCTACGAGCAGTACTTC.

V gene TRBV4-1 combines with J gene TRBJ2-1, with TRBD1 matching over 7 bases. Trimming at V came to 0 bases and at J to 2 bases, leaving 4 bases not matched to a gene. Looked up from germline, CDR1 is MGHRA and CDR2 is YSYEKL. The CDR3 has 16 residues. CDR3 bases: TGCGCCAGCAGCCAAGATAGGCAGGGGGCCTACAATGAGCAGTTCTTC. It encodes CASSQDRQGAYNEQFF.

J is TRBJ2-6 and V is TRBV4-1; no clear D. V was cut by 2 bases and J by 2 bases, with 7 bases left in between. The CDR3 sequence is 15 residues long. CDR1 and CDR2 from the germline V gene are MGHRA and YSYEKL. In DNA form, the CDR3 reads TGCGCCAGCAGCCAAACCAGTCCTGGGGCCAACGTCCTGACTTTC. Protein: CASSQTSPGANVLTF.